This record concerns one T cell receptor (beta chain) sequence. Many counts were recorded for this clonotype. Its antigen is currently not known. Qualities for individual bases were not recorded, and no much larger clone is one base off. The data belong to a study (dated by TCRdb to about 2015). About the study as a whole: The study set out to test whether tumor-infiltrating Tregs in breast cancer get recruited from blood Tregs or are instead converted in situ from other CD4+ T cell subsets.

Full-length TCR variable regions were amplified by 5' RACE PCR using constant-region reverse primers, and then by semi-nested PCR using Nested Universal Primer A. The ReliaPrep RNA Cell Miniprep System was used to extract total RNA, which was then reverse transcribed into 5'RACE-ready cDNA with the SMARTer RACE 5'/3' Kit. Multiplex adaptors were used to barcode the full-length TCR alpha and beta libraries, which were then sequenced on an Illumina MiSeq. On the study's bioinformatics: For each of nine subset-tissue groups, sequencing data from the five patients were pooled, and the groups were compared by unsupervised clustering of TCR gene usage. The Morisita-Horn index was used to calculate repertoire similarity, with shared sequences weighted according to their contribution to each repertoire. TCRdb's own reprocessing of the public reads used fastp at Q25 and MiXCR and kept productive beta chains. Rows merge per CDR3 protein into single entries with the most common DNA and genes. The V and J calls, along with clone size, are taken from TCRdb and not from the paper's own processing. The table for this sample lists about 55,000 distinct CDR3 sequences; less than 25% of them were counted only once. The top ten constitute under 3.5% of the sample.

Cells that were CD4+CD25+CD127-/low were the ones isolated as Tregs. Tregs, naive and memory CD4+ T cells from tumor, blood and ipsilateral draining lymph nodes of about 5 breast cancer patients underwent full-length TCR alpha and beta sequencing. Tumor tissue and lymph nodes obtained by ipsilateral axillary dissection were perfused with PBS, cut into small pieces and digested using collagenase I and hyaluronidase. Sorted cell populations were confirmed by FACS to exceed 90% purity. Study-wide findings and limitations: In terms of TCR gene usage, tumor memory CD4+ T cells clustered together with blood and lymph node memory CD4+ cells, as well as with lymph node naive CD4+ cells. Tumor-infiltrating Treg TCR alpha and beta sequences overlapped most with tumor naive CD4+ T cells, then with blood naive CD4+ T cells. The larger-cohort validation was restricted to a single TCR beta V-J rearrangement rather than whole repertoires.

The CDR3 runs 13 amino acids, cysteine and phenylalanine included. The only DNA kept is the CDR3, 39 bases in frame from the first base. CDR1 is given as DFQATT and CDR2 as SNEGSKA, both from the germline V gene (reference sequence). V is cut by 4 bases and J by 5 bases, and the space between the germline ends is 14 bases. The rearranged chain carries TRBV20-1 and TRBJ2-5; the D gene is perhaps TRBD1 or TRBD2, each of them matching over 5 bases. What was sequenced was tumor-infiltrating Tregs sorted from the breast tumor. The sequence came from a female donor with breast cancer. The nucleotide sequence reads as follows: TGCAGTGCTACTTTTGGGGGACGGGAGACCCAGTACTTC. Translated, this is CSATFGGRETQYF.